One sample yielded the 11 T cell receptor beta chains listed below, sequenced in a study of Ad26.COV2.S vaccination and SARS-CoV-2 variants. Treatment in this sample: roughly 18 received Ad26.COV2.S at low or high dose, single or two shots; roughly five received placebo; per-sample allocation not given. The samples date from day 63 after the first vaccine or placebo injection. Generated by immunoSEQ multiplex PCR, the TCRdb table keeps only in-frame clones and is missing some. The sample holds about 350,000 clones, around 89% seen once. The source material was peripheral blood, sampled in a trial of Ad26.COV2.S vaccine versus placebo. Receptors originate from a person aged 18-65 years who received the Ad26.COV2.S COVID-19 vaccine or a placebo.

V is TRBV30 and J is TRBJ2-5, with D tentatively TRBD2 (6 bases). From germline, CDR1 is GTSNPN and CDR2 SVGIG (reference sequence). The V and J ends lost 5 bases and 3 bases respectively, with 10 bases between them. CDR3 size: 12 residues. Written as DNA, the CDR3 is TGTGCCTGGGGGCGGGACGAAGAGACCCAGTACTTC. It codes for CAWGRDEETQYF. Using reference TRBV30 and TRBJ2-5 for the parts outside the CDR3, the full variable domain is SQTIHQWPATLVQPVGSPLSLECTVEGTSNPNLYWYRQAAGRGLQLLFYSVGIGQISSEVPQNLSASRPQDRQFILSSKKLLLSDSGFYLCAWGRDEETQYFGPGTRLLVL.

The V and J genes are TRBV7-9 and TRBJ2-7; 7 bases are a match to TRBD1. Unmatched junction bases numbered 17, after V lost 6 bases and J lost 6 bases. Germline loops: CDR1 SEHNR, CDR2 FQNEAQ (reference sequence). CDR3 length: 16 residues. CDR3 coding DNA: TGTGCCAGCAGTTACGATCCGGGACAGAGAATTGGCGAGCAGTACTTC. This gives the protein CASSYDPGQRIGEQYF. Supplemented by reference TRBV7-9 and TRBJ2-7, the full variable domain reads DTGVSQNPRHKITKRGQNVTFRCDPISEHNRLYWYRQTLGQGPEFLTYFQNEAQLEKSRLLSDRFSAERPKGSFSTLEIQRTEQGDSAMYLCASSYDPGQRIGEQYFGPGTRLTVT.

The chain employs TRBV5-6 and TRBJ2-1; TRBD1 matches at 9 bases. The CDR3 has 16 residues. Germline V gene sequence: CDR1 SGHDT, CDR2 YYEEEE. V shed 1 base and J 7 bases; nucleotides not matched to a gene: 9. CDR3 protein: CASSLWGTGRSNEQFF. Written as DNA, the CDR3 is TGTGCCAGCAGCTTGTGGGGGACAGGGAGGAGTAATGAGCAGTTCTTC.

The V and J genes are TRBV7-9 and TRBJ2-2; no clear D gene. The ends were cut back, 3 bases at V and 5 bases at J, with 7 bases in the middle. Germline V gives CDR1 SEHNR, CDR2 FQNEAQ (reference sequence). The CDR3 spans 13 residues. The CDR3 DNA reads TGTGCCAGCAGCTTCGTAGGGACCGGGGAGCTGTTTTTT. This codes for CASSFVGTGELFF.

V usage is TRBV18 and J usage is TRBJ2-7; 8 nucleotides agree with TRBD2. Germline trimming cut 2 bases from V and 2 bases from J; bases unmatched to any gene: 11. The CDR3 has 17 residues. The germline V gene has CDR1 KGHSH and CDR2 LQKENI. In DNA form, the CDR3 reads TGTGCCAGCTCACCAACATCACTTAGCGGGGCAGCCTACGAGCAGTACTTC. This translates into CASSPTSLSGAAYEQYF.

This chain connects TRBV12-3 or TRBV12-4 to TRBJ1-2, with TRBD1 identical over 10 bases. This CDR3 spans 13 amino acids. Trimming removed 6 bases from V and 7 bases from J; junction bases left unmatched: 5. The CDR3 reads CASSRQGAVGYTF. The CDR3 DNA reads TGTGCCAGCAGCCGACAGGGGGCCGTTGGCTACACCTTC.

The chain uses TRBV9 and TRBJ2-3; 11 bases fit TRBD2. V was clipped by 0 bases and J by 8 bases; unmatched bases: 5. CDR3 length equals 15 residues. Per the germline V gene, CDR1 is SGDLS and CDR2 is YYNGEE. CDR3 amino acids: CASSVVGTSGVTQYF. CDR3 sequence (DNA): TGTGCCAGCAGCGTAGTTGGGACTAGCGGTGTTACGCAGTATTTT.

The V call is TRBV5-1, the J call TRBJ2-1, with TRBD2 matching over 11 bases. This CDR3 spans 16 amino acids. The germline CDR1 and CDR2 sequences are SGHRS and YFSETQ. After removal of 4 bases from V and 4 bases from J, the junction contained 7 bases not matched to a gene. CDR3: CASSEPGLAVYNEQFF. CDR3 DNA: TGCGCCAGCAGCGAACCGGGACTAGCGGTATACAATGAGCAGTTCTTC.

V gene TRBV11-1 combines with J gene TRBJ2-1; TRBD2 might be the D (5 bases). Germline V gene sequence: CDR1 SGHAT, CDR2 FQDESV (reference sequence). V lost 2 bases and J 9 bases, leaving 14 bases between the germline ends. The CDR3 runs to 14 residues. The CDR3 bases are TGTGCCAGCAGCTTAAAATCGTGGGCGGGTGAGCAGTTCTTC. This encodes CASSLKSWAGEQFF.

The CDR3 region has the DNA TGTGCCACCAGCTCTACCAACCTTACCGGGACAAATAGACACAATGAGCAGTTCTTC. Encoded protein: CATSSTNLTGTNRHNEQFF. V and J are TRBV24-1 and TRBJ2-1; tentatively, D is TRBD1 (6 bases). With 7 bases removed from V and 5 bases from J, the gap between germline ends came to 29 bases. CDR3 length: 19 residues. Germline CDR1 and CDR2: KGHDR and SFDVKD.

V and J are TRBV7-9 and TRBJ1-6; no definite D call. The CDR3 consists of 12 residues. The V end was cut by 3 bases, the J end by 9 bases, with 6 bases between. Germline V gene lookup returns CDR1 SEHNR and CDR2 FQNEAQ (reference sequence). The CDR3 sequence is CASSFSVSPLHF. CDR3 nucleotides: TGTGCCAGCAGCTTCAGCGTTTCACCCCTCCACTTT.